Following are 3 T cell receptor beta chains from one sample sequenced in a study of cytomegalovirus exposure and HLA in healthy donors. 13 Jbeta primers and 60 Vbeta primers were used for the PCR. The table came from immunoSEQ multiplex PCR; TCRdb's copy has only in-frame clones and leaves some out. There are about 120,000 clones in the sample; roughly 82% occur only once, and 10% to 11% lies in the top ten. The sequenced sample was PBMCs. Receptors were obtained from a man aged 40-49 years in good health and CMV-seropositive.

The chain employs TRBV7-2 and TRBJ2-7, with 12 bases identical to TRBD2. V shed 1 base, J shed 3 bases, and the junction held 4 bases outside the gene matches. There are 16 residues in the CDR3. Germline loops: CDR1 SGHTA, CDR2 FQGNSA. This CDR3 reads CASSLVLAGGVYEQYF. The CDR3 DNA follows: TGTGCCAGCAGCTTAGTACTAGCGGGGGGAGTCTACGAGCAGTACTTC. Together with reference TRBV7-2 and TRBJ2-7, the CDR3 gives the full variable domain: GAGVSQSPSNKVTEKGKDVELRCDPISGHTALYWYRQSLGQGLEFLIYFQGNSAPDKSGLPSDRFSAERTGGSVSTLTIQRTQQEDSAVYLCASSLVLAGGVYEQYFGPGTRLTVT.

The chain links TRBV7-3 to TRBJ2-3, with D possibly matching TRBD2 (6 bases). Germline V CDR1 and CDR2: SGHTA, FQGTGA. V was clipped by 5 bases and J by 4 bases, with 13 bases between them. CDR3 length: 14 residues. For the CDR3, the DNA is TGTGCCAGCAGCGGAGCGGGTGCCCCAGATACGCAGTATTTT. Its translation is CASSGAGAPDTQYF.

The chain links TRBV27 to TRBJ1-5, with a tentative D call TRBD1 (5 bases). The germline V gene has CDR1 MNHEY and CDR2 SMNVEV (reference sequence). V was clipped by 4 bases and J by 9 bases, with 19 bases between them. This CDR3 is 15 amino acids long. The DNA for the CDR3 is TGTGCCAGCAGTTGGCGGGACGGCGGAAAGTGGCCCCAGCATTTT. Translated: CASSWRDGGKWPQHF.